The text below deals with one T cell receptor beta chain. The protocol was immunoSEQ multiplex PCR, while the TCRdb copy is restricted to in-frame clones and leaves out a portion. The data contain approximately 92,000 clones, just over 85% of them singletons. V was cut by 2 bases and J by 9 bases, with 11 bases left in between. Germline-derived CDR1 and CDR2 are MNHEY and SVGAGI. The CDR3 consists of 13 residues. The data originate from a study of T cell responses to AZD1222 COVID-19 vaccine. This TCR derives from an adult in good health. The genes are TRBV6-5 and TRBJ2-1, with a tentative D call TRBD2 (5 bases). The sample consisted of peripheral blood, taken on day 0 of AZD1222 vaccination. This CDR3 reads CASSYTLGIEQFF. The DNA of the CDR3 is TGTGCCAGCAGTTACACACTAGGCATTGAGCAGTTCTTC.